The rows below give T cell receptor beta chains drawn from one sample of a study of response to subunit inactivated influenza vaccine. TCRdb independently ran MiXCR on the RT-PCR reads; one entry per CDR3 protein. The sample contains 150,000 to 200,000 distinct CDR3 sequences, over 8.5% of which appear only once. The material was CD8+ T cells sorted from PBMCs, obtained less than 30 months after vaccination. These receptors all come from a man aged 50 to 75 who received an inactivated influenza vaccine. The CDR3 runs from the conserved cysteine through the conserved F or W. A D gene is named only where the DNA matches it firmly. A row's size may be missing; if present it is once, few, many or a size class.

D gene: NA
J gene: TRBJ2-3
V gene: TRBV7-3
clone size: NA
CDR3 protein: CASSQRGGTDTQYF
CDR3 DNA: TGTGCCAGCAGCCAACGTGGGGGCACAGATACGCAGTATTTT

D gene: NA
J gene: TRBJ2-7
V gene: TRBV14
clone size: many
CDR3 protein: CASSQGTVEQYF
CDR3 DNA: TGTGCCAGCAGCCAAGGGACCGTCGAGCAGTACTTC

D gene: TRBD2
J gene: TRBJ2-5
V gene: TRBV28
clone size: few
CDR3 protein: CASSFNRVSGEETQYF
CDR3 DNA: TGTGCCAGCAGTTTTAACAGGGTTAGCGGGGAAGAGACCCAGTACTTC

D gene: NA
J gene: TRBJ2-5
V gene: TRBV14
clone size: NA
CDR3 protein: CASSQVRRIYQETQYF
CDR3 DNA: TGTGCCAGCAGCCAAGTACGCCGCATCTACCAAGAGACCCAGTACTTC

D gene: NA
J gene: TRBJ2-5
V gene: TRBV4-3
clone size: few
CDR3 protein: CASSQENGPGTEKETQYF
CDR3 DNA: TGCGCCAGCAGCCAAGAGAACGGACCCGGGACTGAAAAAGAGACCCAGTACTTC

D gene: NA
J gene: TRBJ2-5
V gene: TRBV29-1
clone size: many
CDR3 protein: CSVEERGRETQYF
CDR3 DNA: TGCAGCGTTGAAGAAAGAGGGAGGGAGACCCAGTACTTC

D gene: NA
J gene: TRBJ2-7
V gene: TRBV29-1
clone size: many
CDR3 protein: CSVANKREQYF
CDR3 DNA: TGCAGCGTAGCCAATAAGCGAGAGCAGTACTTC

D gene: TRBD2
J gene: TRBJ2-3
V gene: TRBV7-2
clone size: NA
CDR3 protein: CASSPTTSGADTQYF
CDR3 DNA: TGTGCCAGCAGCCCTACGACTAGCGGGGCGGATACGCAGTATTTT

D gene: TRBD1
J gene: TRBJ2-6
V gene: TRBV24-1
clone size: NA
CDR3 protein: CATSDDRAGANVLTF
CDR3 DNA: TGTGCCACCAGTGACGACAGGGCTGGGGCCAACGTCCTGACTTTC

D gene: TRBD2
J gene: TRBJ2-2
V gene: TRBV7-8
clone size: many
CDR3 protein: CASETGTSLRAGELFF
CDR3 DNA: TGTGCCAGTGAGACCGGGACTAGTTTGAGAGCCGGGGAGCTGTTTTTT

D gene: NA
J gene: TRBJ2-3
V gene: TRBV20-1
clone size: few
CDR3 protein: CSASVGVGDTQYF
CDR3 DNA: TGCAGTGCTAGTGTGGGTGTGGGAGATACGCAGTATTTT

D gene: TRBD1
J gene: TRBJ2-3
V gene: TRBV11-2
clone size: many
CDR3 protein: CASSSGTGTVTDTQYF
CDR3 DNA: TGTGCCAGCAGCTCAGGGACCGGGACAGTCACAGATACGCAGTATTTT

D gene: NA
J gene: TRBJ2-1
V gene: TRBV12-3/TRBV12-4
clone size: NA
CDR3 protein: CASSSDPEGSVF
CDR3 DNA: TGTGCCAGCAGTTCCGACCCGGAGGGATCGGTCTTC

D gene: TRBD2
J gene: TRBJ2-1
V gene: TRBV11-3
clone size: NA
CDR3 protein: CASSSTYRGGYNEQFF
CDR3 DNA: TGTGCCAGCAGCTCCACATATCGGGGGGGCTACAATGAGCAGTTCTTC

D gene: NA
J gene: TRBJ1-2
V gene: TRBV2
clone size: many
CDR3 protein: CASSEGRGAHTF
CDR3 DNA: TGTGCCAGCAGTGAGGGCCGAGGGGCCCACACCTTC

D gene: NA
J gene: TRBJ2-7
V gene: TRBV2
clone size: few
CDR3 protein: CASTADRSWHEQYF
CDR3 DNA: TGTGCCAGCACGGCTGACCGTTCCTGGCACGAGCAGTACTTC

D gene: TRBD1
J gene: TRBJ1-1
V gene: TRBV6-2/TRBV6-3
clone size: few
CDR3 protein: CASSYSTDRVDLNTEAFF
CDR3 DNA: TGTGCCAGCAGTTACTCCACCGACAGGGTTGACTTGAACACTGAAGCTTTCTTT

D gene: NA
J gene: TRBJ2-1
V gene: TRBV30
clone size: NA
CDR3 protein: CACIGGRLPRGEQFF
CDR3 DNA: TGTGCCTGTATTGGAGGGAGGTTGCCAAGGGGTGAGCAGTTCTTC

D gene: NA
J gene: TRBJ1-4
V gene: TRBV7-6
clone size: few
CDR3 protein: CASSPKIGGPTEKLFF
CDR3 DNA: TGTGCCAGCAGCCCAAAGATCGGGGGCCCCACGGAAAAACTGTTTTTT

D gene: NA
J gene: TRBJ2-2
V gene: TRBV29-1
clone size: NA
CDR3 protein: CSVGEGLGTGELFF
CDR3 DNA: TGCAGCGTGGGCGAGGGGCTGGGCACCGGGGAGCTGTTTTTT

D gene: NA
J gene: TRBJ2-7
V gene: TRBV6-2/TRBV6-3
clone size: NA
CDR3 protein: CASQVGYEQYF
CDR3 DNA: TGTGCCAGCCAGGTTGGTTACGAGCAGTACTTC

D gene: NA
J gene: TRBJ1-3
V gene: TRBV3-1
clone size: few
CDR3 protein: CASSPSEADYSGNTIYF
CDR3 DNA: TGTGCCAGCAGCCCGTCAGAAGCGGACTACTCTGGAAACACCATATATTTT

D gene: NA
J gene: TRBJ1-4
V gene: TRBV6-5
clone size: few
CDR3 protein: CASSYMGGIGEKLFF
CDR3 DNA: TGTGCCAGCAGTTACATGGGGGGCATCGGTGAAAAACTGTTTTTT

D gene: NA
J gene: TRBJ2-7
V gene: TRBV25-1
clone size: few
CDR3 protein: CASSANIEQYF
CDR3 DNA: TGTGCCAGCAGCGCAAACATCGAGCAGTACTTC

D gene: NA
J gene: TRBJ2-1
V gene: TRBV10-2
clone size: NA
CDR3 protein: CASSEFGRGNEQFF
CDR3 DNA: TGCGCCAGCAGTGAGTTCGGGCGGGGCAATGAGCAGTTCTTC

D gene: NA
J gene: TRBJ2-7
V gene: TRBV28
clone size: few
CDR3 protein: CASSLSVVTLYEQYF
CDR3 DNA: TGTGCCAGCAGTTTATCGGTCGTCACACTATACGAGCAGTACTTC

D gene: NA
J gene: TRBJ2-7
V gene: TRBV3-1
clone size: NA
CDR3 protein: CASSQFGPALKQYF
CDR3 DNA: TGTGCCAGCAGCCAGTTCGGGCCTGCGCTTAAGCAGTACTTC

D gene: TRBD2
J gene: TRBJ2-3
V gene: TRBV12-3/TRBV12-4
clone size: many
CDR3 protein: CASSLAPGGTDTQYF
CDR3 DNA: TGTGCCAGCAGTTTAGCGCCGGGGGGGACAGATACGCAGTATTTT

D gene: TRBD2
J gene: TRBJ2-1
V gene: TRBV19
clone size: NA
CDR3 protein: CASSMLSSGRNEQFF
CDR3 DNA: TGTGCCAGTAGTATGTTGTCTAGCGGGAGAAATGAGCAGTTCTTC

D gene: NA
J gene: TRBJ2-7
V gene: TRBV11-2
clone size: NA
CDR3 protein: CASSLDHSYEQYF
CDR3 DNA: TGTGCCAGCAGCTTAGACCACAGCTACGAGCAGTACTTC

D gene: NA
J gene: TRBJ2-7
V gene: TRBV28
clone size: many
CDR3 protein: CASSFSLNLSYEQYF
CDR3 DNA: TGTGCCAGCAGTTTCAGTCTAAACCTCTCCTACGAGCAGTACTTC

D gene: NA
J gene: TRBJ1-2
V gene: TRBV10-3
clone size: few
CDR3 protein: CAISDFGPGTLLYGYTF
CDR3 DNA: TGTGCCATCAGTGATTTCGGGCCGGGGACCCTCCTCTATGGCTACACCTTC

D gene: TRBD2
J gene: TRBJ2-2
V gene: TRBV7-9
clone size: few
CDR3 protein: CASSAPGLALGTGELFF
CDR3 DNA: TGTGCCAGCAGCGCGCCGGGACTAGCGCTTGGCACCGGGGAGCTGTTTTTT

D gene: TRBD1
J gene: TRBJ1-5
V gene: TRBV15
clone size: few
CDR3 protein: CATRGGQGHSSAQHF
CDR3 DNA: TGTGCCACCAGAGGGGGACAGGGCCATTCATCGGCCCAGCATTTT

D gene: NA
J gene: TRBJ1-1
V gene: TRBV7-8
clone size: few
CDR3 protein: CASSFLSTGNTEAFF
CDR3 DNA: TGTGCCAGCAGCTTCCTCTCGACAGGGAACACTGAAGCTTTCTTT

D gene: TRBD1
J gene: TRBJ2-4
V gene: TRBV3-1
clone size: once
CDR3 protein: CASSQDWTGRNIQYF
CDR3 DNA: TGTGCCAGCAGCCAAGATTGGACAGGGAGGAACATTCAGTACTTC

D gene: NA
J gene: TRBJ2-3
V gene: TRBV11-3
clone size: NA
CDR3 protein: CASSPGRMGTDTQYF
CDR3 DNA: TGTGCCAGCAGCCCGGGACGGATGGGGACAGATACGCAGTATTTT

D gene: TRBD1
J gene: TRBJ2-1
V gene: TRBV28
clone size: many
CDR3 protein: CASSSGTGGRDEQFF
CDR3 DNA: TGTGCCAGCAGTTCGGGGACAGGGGGCAGGGATGAGCAGTTCTTC

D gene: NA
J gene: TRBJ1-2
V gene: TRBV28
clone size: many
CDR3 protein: CASSYKEPGFLGGYTF
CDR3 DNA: TGTGCCAGCAGCTACAAAGAACCGGGGTTTTTGGGTGGCTACACCTTC

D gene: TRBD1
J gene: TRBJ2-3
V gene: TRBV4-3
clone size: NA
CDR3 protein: CASSQNRDRGFTDTQYF
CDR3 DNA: TGCGCCAGCAGCCAAAACCGGGACAGGGGATTCACAGATACGCAGTATTTT

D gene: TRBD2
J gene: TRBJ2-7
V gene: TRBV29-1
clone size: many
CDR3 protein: CSVKSGVSYEQYF
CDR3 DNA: TGCAGCGTGAAAAGCGGGGTATCCTACGAGCAGTACTTC

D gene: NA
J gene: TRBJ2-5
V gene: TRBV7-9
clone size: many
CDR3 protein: CASSLVGLQETQYF
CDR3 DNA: TGTGCCAGCAGCTTAGTGGGATTGCAAGAGACCCAGTACTTC

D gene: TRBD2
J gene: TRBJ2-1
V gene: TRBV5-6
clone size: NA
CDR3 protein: CASSLASGGNEQFF
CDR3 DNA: TGTGCCAGCAGCTTGGCCTCGGGGGGCAATGAGCAGTTCTTC

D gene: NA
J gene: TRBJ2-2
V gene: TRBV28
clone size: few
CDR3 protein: CASSFAGTHTGELFF
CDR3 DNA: TGTGCCAGCAGTTTTGCCGGGACCCACACCGGGGAGCTGTTTTTT

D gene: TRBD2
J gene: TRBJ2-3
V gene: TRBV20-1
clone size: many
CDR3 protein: CSARELVLAATDTQYF
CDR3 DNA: TGCAGTGCTAGAGAATTAGTGCTAGCGGCCACAGATACGCAGTATTTT

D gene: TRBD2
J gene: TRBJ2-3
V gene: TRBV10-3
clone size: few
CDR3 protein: CAISELDNRREGPTDTQYF
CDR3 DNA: TGTGCCATCAGTGAGCTCGATAATAGGCGGGAGGGCCCAACAGATACGCAGTATTTT

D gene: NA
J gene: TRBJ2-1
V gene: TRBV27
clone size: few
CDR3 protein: CASSLYSGGRDNEQFF
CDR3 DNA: TGTGCCAGCAGTTTATATTCCGGGGGGCGCGACAATGAGCAGTTCTTC

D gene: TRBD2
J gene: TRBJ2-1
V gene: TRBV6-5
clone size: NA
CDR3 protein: CASSYTAGGRNEQFF
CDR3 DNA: TGTGCCAGCAGTTATACTGCCGGGGGGAGAAATGAGCAGTTCTTC

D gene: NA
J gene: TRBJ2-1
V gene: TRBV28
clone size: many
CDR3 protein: CASMGVGALGNEQFF
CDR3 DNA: TGTGCCAGCATGGGGGTGGGAGCCCTTGGGAATGAGCAGTTCTTC

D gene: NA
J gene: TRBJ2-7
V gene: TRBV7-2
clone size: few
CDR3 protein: CASSLERGSSYEQYF
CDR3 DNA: TGTGCCAGCAGCTTAGAGAGGGGGAGCTCCTACGAGCAGTACTTC

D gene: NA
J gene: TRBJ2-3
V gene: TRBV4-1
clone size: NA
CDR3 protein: CASSQEEGTDTQYF
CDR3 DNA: TGCGCCAGCAGCCAAGAAGAAGGCACAGATACGCAGTATTTT

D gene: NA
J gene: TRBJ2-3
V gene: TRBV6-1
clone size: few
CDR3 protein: CASSELVLSSTDTQYF
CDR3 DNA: TGTGCCAGCAGTGAACTGGTGTTGTCTAGCACAGATACGCAGTATTTT

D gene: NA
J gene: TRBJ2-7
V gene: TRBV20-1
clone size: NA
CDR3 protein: CSARDIGGDVYEQYF
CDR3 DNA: TGCAGTGCTAGAGACATAGGTGGCGATGTATACGAGCAGTACTTC

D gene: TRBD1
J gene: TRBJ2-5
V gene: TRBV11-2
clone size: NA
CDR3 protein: CASNLGQRYQETQYF
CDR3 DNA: TGTGCCAGCAACCTGGGACAGAGGTACCAAGAGACCCAGTACTTC

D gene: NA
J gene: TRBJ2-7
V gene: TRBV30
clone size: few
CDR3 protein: CAWSPQGGTEQYF
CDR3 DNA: TGTGCCTGGAGTCCCCAGGGGGGGACCGAGCAGTACTTC

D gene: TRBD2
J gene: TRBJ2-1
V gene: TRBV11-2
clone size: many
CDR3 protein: CASSLSGGIYNEQFF
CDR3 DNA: TGTGCCAGCAGCCTCAGCGGGGGGATCTACAATGAGCAGTTCTTC

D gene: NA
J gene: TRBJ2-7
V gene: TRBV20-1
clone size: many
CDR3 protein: CSARDLRQGSYEQYF
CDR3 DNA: TGCAGTGCTAGAGATCTCAGGCAGGGCTCCTACGAGCAGTACTTC

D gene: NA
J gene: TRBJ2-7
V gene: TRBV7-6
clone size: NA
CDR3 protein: CASSREPTGLGEQYF
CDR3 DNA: TGTGCCAGCAGCCGGGAACCTACAGGACTGGGGGAGCAGTACTTC